The next 10 T cell receptor beta chains were all read from a single sample in a study of vaccination and CD4 T cells after COVID-19 (dated by TCRdb to 2021 to 2024). These receptors have no identified antigens. The method was PCR. The sample was run on an Illumina iSeq 100. At the Johns Hopkins FTIC core, DNA from the cultured CD4+ T cells underwent TCR sequencing with the Oncomine TCR Beta short-read assay. TCRdb cleaned the public reads at Q25 with fastp, built clones with MiXCR and kept in-frame beta chains. CDR3 protein sequences are deduplicated, and each keeps its most common genes and DNA. The sample includes 9,000 to 15,000 distinct CDR3 sequences, with almost 65% observed a single time. The top ten clonotypes cover around 15% of the sample. The treatment or condition tag for this specimen amounts to: approximately nine-day PBMC culture with coronavirus spike peptide pools or control peptides (ViraFEST assay).

Sample: CD4+ T cells from blood, cultured in vitro. The receptors shown here come from a human donor who had recovered from COVID-19.

This clonotype was seen just once. The CDR3 nucleotides are TGTGCCAGCAGGTCCCCCCAGTTGGGTACACCCCTCCACTTT. This encodes CASRSPQLGTPLHF. The rearrangement uses TRBV2 and TRBJ1-6; D call uncertain. Germline CDR1 reads SNHLY; CDR2 reads FYNNEI. The CDR3 has 14 amino acids. V lost 6 bases to trimming and J lost 11 bases, with 17 bases between them.

The V and J genes are TRBV5-1 and TRBJ1-1; 9 nucleotides align to TRBD1. V was clipped by 4 bases and J by 1 base; unmatched bases: 5. The CDR3 loop spans 15 amino acids. From germline, CDR1 is SGHRS and CDR2 YFSETQ. This chain's CDR3 is CASSELTGGNTEAFF. In DNA, the CDR3 is TGCGCCAGCAGCGAATTGACAGGGGGGAACACTGAAGCTTTCTTT.

This clonotype appeared a few times. The chain couples TRBV6-1 to TRBJ1-1; perhaps TRBD1 as D (5 bases). Trimming shortened V by 3 bases and J by 6 bases, and 14 bases separated the two germline ends. The CDR3 totals 14 residues. Germline V lookup: CDR1 MNHNS, CDR2 SASEGT. The CDR3 spells CASSDWGGGSEAFF. The CDR3 DNA is TGTGCCAGCAGTGACTGGGGGGGAGGGTCTGAAGCTTTCTTT.

In its sample, this clonotype was seen a few times. The chain combines TRBV6-5 with TRBJ2-1; D might be TRBD2 (5 bases). V lost 0 bases to trimming and J lost 4 bases, with 7 bases between them. This CDR3 comprises 14 residues. Germline V lookup: CDR1 MNHEY, CDR2 SVGAGI. As DNA, the CDR3 is TGTGCCAGCAGTTACTCGCGGGCATACAATGAGCAGTTCTTC. Its translation is CASSYSRAYNEQFF.

The rearrangement uses TRBV20-1 and TRBJ2-3, with D perhaps matching TRBD1 (6 bases). The CDR3 spans 14 residues. The ends were cut back, 3 bases at V and 1 base at J, with 11 bases in the middle. CDR1 is DFQATT and CDR2 is SNEGSKA in the germline V gene (reference sequence). The CDR3 is CSASPAGGTDTQYF. The CDR3 DNA reads as TGCAGTGCTAGTCCCGCAGGGGGCACAGATACGCAGTATTTT.

The V call is TRBV11-3, the J call TRBJ2-4; 8 bases fit TRBD2. The trim removed 5 bases at V and 1 base at J, leaving 10 bases unmatched. The CDR3 is made up of 17 amino acids. Germline lookup yields CDR1 SGHNT and CDR2 YENEEA. The CDR3, as DNA: TGTGCCAGCAGCCCCACGGTAGCGGGAATCGCCAAAAACATTCAGTACTTC. Translated: CASSPTVAGIAKNIQYF.

The chain uses TRBV20-1 and TRBJ1-2; TRBD1 might be the D (6 bases). The CDR3 totals 15 residues. Per germline, CDR1 DFQATT and CDR2 SNEGSKA (reference sequence). V was clipped by 3 bases and J by 4 bases, with 18 bases between them. The CDR3 DNA reads as TGCAGTGCTAGGATCCCAGGGGCGTTGGGCTATGGCTACACCTTC. Its translation is CSARIPGALGYGYTF.

The table lists this clonotype with a count of one. The V and J genes are TRBV4-1 and TRBJ1-2; no definite D call. V gave up 2 bases and J gave up 2 bases, with 15 bases separating them. The CDR3 spans 16 residues. Germline assignment: CDR1 MGHRA and CDR2 YSYEKL. The CDR3 spells CASSQPTATANYGYTF. The DNA for the CDR3 is TGCGCCAGCAGCCAACCTACAGCCACCGCAAACTATGGCTACACCTTC.

This chain links TRBV9 with TRBJ1-1; D remains ambiguous. V dropped 0 bases and J dropped 4 bases, with 10 bases sitting between them. This CDR3 is 14 amino acids long. Germline V gene sequence: CDR1 SGDLS, CDR2 YYNGEE. The CDR3 region is CASSVVDTPTEAFF. The DNA of the CDR3 is TGTGCCAGCAGCGTAGTCGACACCCCCACTGAAGCTTTCTTT. The entire variable domain, with the rest obtained from reference TRBV9 and TRBJ1-1, is as follows: DSGVTQTPKHLITATGQRVTLRCSPRSGDLSVYWYQQSLDQGLQFLIQYYNGEERAKGNILERFSAQQFPDLHSELNLSSLELGDSALYFCASSVVDTPTEAFFGQGTRLTVV.

V usage is TRBV5-1 and J usage is TRBJ2-7; 8 nucleotides agree with TRBD2. The V gene end was trimmed by 0 bases and the J gene end by 5 bases; junction bases not matched to a gene: 7. The CDR3 covers 15 residues. The germline gives CDR1 SGHRS, CDR2 YFSETQ. This CDR3 reads CASSLGLANIHEQYF. In nucleotides, the CDR3 is TGCGCCAGCAGCTTGGGACTAGCGAATATACACGAGCAGTACTTC.